This T cell receptor beta chain was obtained from a study of blood T cell repertoires in COVID-19. Across the whole study: Sites in the United States, Italy and Spain provided acute and convalescent COVID-19 samples.

Source study methods: It was from reference gene primer amplification that nucleated cell counts were estimated. Using immunoSEQ multiplex PCR, the repertoire was profiled, and TCRdb retains in-frame clones only, with some absent. Clonal size and the V and J genes are those of that table, whereas D and trimming came from the DNA. This sample has fewer than 350,000 clones, with roughly nine tenths found just once. This CDR3 comprises 16 residues. The germline gives CDR1 LNHDA, CDR2 SQIVND (reference sequence). The V end lost 1 base, the J end lost 4 bases, and 15 bases lay between the germline ends. Seattle participants joined during active infection and were tracked over time.

This chain links TRBV19 with TRBJ2-3; D is perhaps TRBD2 (5 bases). This sequence was found in a woman younger than 45 with COVID-19, enrolled during active disease. The sequencing sample was made of peripheral blood. The CDR3 is CASSIGNPDWADTQYF. The CDR3 DNA is TGTGCCAGTAGTATAGGAAACCCGGACTGGGCAGATACGCAGTATTTT.